A single sample gave rise to the 18 T cell receptor beta chains below, sequenced in a study of Ad26.COV2.S vaccination and SARS-CoV-2 variants. Treatment in this sample: some 20 received Ad26.COV2.S at low or high dose, single or two shots; 5 received placebo; per-sample allocation not given. Each sample was drawn 63 days after the first injection (of vaccine or placebo). Using immunoSEQ multiplex PCR, the repertoire was profiled, and TCRdb retains in-frame clones only, with some absent. This sample has roughly 380,000 clones, with roughly 81% found just once. Sequences were derived from peripheral blood, sampled in a trial of Ad26.COV2.S vaccine versus placebo. Receptors were obtained from a person aged 18 to 65 who received the Ad26.COV2.S COVID-19 vaccine or a placebo.

V gene TRBV6-5 combines with J gene TRBJ1-2; 8 bases match TRBD1. This CDR3 comprises 14 residues. The V gene's germline CDR1 is MNHEY and CDR2 SVGAGI. With 6 bases clipped from V and 2 bases from J, the junction kept 5 bases outside the gene matches. CDR3 loop: CASSQRTGNYGYTF. CDR3 sequence (DNA): TGTGCCAGCAGCCAGAGGACAGGGAACTATGGCTACACCTTC.

This rearrangement joins TRBV2 to TRBJ2-3, with D perhaps TRBD1 (6 bases). This CDR3 contains 15 residues. Germline assignment: CDR1 SNHLY and CDR2 FYNNEI. The V end was cut by 6 bases, the J end by 4 bases, with 17 bases between. CDR3 loop: CASRPPTGRADTQYF. The CDR3 bases are TGTGCCAGCAGACCGCCAACAGGGCGGGCAGATACGCAGTATTTT.

This clone was observed once. This chain uses TRBV12-5 with TRBJ2-2, with TRBD1 matching 7 bases. Germline loops: CDR1 LGHNT, CDR2 FRNRAP. J was trimmed by 1 base and V by 1 base; bases with no gene match: 12. This CDR3 is built from 19 residues. The DNA of the CDR3 is TGTGCTAGTGGTTTGGCTTCAACTTGGACAGGAAGGAACACCGGGGAGCTGTTTTTT. It is translated as CASGLASTWTGRNTGELFF.

CDR3 DNA: TGTGCCAGCTCACCAGGGTCTAAAGAGACCCAGTACTTC. Protein sequence: CASSPGSKETQYF. This chain connects TRBV18 to TRBJ2-5; no clear D. The CDR3 length is 13 residues. Germline CDR1 reads KGHSH; CDR2 reads LQKENI. Trimming left V 2 bases short and J 3 bases short, with 7 bases between. Drawing the rest from reference TRBV18 and TRBJ2-5, the complete variable domain is NAGVMQNPRHLVRRRGQEARLRCSPMKGHSHVYWYRQLPEEGLKFMVYLQKENIIDESGMPKERFSAEFPKEGPSILRIQQVVRGDSAAYFCASSPGSKETQYFGPGTRLLVL.

V gene TRBV5-5 combines with J gene TRBJ1-2, with 7 bases that match TRBD1. The CDR3 contains 16 residues. The V and J ends lost 0 bases and 0 bases, in that order; junction bases with no gene match: 5. Germline lookup yields CDR1 SGHKS and CDR2 YYEKEE (reference sequence). CDR3 nucleotides: TGTGCCAGCAGCTTGGTGGCAGGGGGATCTAACTATGGCTACACCTTC. Translated, it gives CASSLVAGGSNYGYTF.

The rearrangement links TRBV2 to TRBJ1-5; tentative D call: TRBD1 (5 bases). V was trimmed by 8 bases and J by 0 bases, leaving 14 bases between them. CDR1 SNHLY and CDR2 FYNNEI come from the germline V gene. This CDR3 comprises 15 residues. The CDR3 nucleotides are TGTGCCAGCGACGGAGGACAATATAGCAATCAGCCCCAGCATTTT. Translating gives CASDGGQYSNQPQHF.

This chain joins TRBV29-1 and TRBJ2-3; 10 nucleotides match TRBD2. CDR1 is SQVTM, CDR2 ANQGSEA, per germline. V trimming: 6 bases; J trimming: 5 bases; junction bases outside the gene matches: 8. This CDR3 region has 14 residues. The CDR3 loop reads CSVITSGIGDTQYF. DNA for the CDR3: TGCAGCGTGATTACTAGCGGGATTGGAGATACGCAGTATTTT.

The V gene is TRBV28, the J gene TRBJ1-4, with D perhaps matching TRBD1 (6 bases). CDR3 size: 15 residues. V shed 3 bases and J shed 5 bases, with 13 bases lying between them. From germline, CDR1 is MDHEN and CDR2 SYDVKM. The CDR3 bases are TGTGCCAGCAGTTTTCGGGACACTAGGAATGAAAAACTGTTTTTT. Translated: CASSFRDTRNEKLFF.

V is TRBV7-9 and J is TRBJ2-5; 8 positions agree with TRBD2. V lost 4 bases and J lost 5; bases outside the gene matches: 12. In germline, CDR1 is SEHNR, CDR2 FQNEAQ (reference sequence). This CDR3 contains 16 residues. In DNA, the CDR3 is TGTGCCAGCAGCTCCAGAGCGGGGGAGGTGGCGGAGACCCAGTACTTC. Protein: CASSSRAGEVAETQYF.

This chain uses TRBV6-2 or TRBV6-3 with TRBJ1-4; TRBD1 matches 7 bases. CDR3 length: 14 amino acids. V shed 4 bases, J shed 8 bases, and the junction held 7 bases outside the gene matches. Germline values: CDR1 MNHEY, CDR2 SVGEGT. The CDR3 loop is CASSSLYRGEKLFF. In DNA form, the CDR3 reads TGTGCCAGCAGTTCCCTATACAGGGGAGAAAAACTGTTTTTT.

Only a few counts were recorded for this clone. The rearrangement joins TRBV9 to TRBJ1-5, with a possible D match to TRBD1 (6 bases). CDR1 is SGDLS, CDR2 YYNGEE, per germline. With 3 bases removed from V and 0 bases from J, the gap between germline ends came to 7 bases. CDR3 length equals 14 residues. CDR3 loop: CASSARGSNQPQHF. The CDR3 DNA is TGTGCCAGCAGCGCCAGGGGTAGCAATCAGCCCCAGCATTTT.

This sequence joins TRBV5-1 and TRBJ1-3, with no clear D. This CDR3 has 15 amino acids. Trimming removed 4 bases from V and 3 bases from J, with 14 bases in between. Looked up from germline, CDR1 is SGHRS and CDR2 is YFSETQ. The CDR3 protein is CASSPESGGGNTIYF. The CDR3 DNA follows: TGCGCCAGCAGCCCAGAATCCGGAGGTGGAAACACCATATATTTT.

This clone appeared many times. The gene calls are TRBV4-1 and TRBJ1-3; unclear D gene. Trimming took 4 bases from V and 9 from J, leaving 10 bases between them. The germline gives CDR1 MGHRA, CDR2 YSYEKL. CDR3 length equals 12 residues. The DNA of the CDR3 is TGCGCCAGCAGCCTCGCGCTGGGCACCATATATTTT. It encodes CASSLALGTIYF.

The rearrangement joins TRBV7-6 to TRBJ2-2; tentatively, D is TRBD1 (6 bases). V gave up 5 bases and J gave up 4 bases, with 14 bases separating them. The CDR3 length is 15 residues. The germline CDR1 and CDR2 sequences are SGHVS and FNYEAQ. The CDR3 nucleotides read TGTGCCAGCAGCGTCCTCAGGGGCGGCACCGGGGAGCTGTTTTTT. It codes for CASSVLRGGTGELFF. Filled out from reference TRBV7-6 and TRBJ2-2, the complete variable domain reads GAGVSQSPRYKVTKRGQDVALRCDPISGHVSLYWYRQALGQGPEFLTYFNYEAQQDKSGLPNDRFSAERPEGSISTLTIQRTEQRDSAMYRCASSVLRGGTGELFFGEGSRLTVL.

The V call is TRBV24-1, the J call TRBJ2-3, with 11 bases that match TRBD2. The CDR3 runs 18 residues. Germline CDR1 reads KGHDR; CDR2 reads SFDVKD. The junction had 11 bases not matched to a gene; V was cut back by 4 bases and J by 3 bases. Here the CDR3 reads CATSEYDLAGGGTDTQYF. The CDR3 region has the DNA TGTGCCACCAGTGAATACGATCTAGCGGGAGGAGGGACAGATACGCAGTATTTT.

The chain recombines TRBV5-1 with TRBJ1-3, with 7 bases lining up with TRBD1. The CDR3 sequence is 14 residues long. J was trimmed by 8 bases and V by 4 bases; bases with no gene match: 9. The germline gives CDR1 SGHRS, CDR2 YFSETQ. CDR3: CASSAGQTEDTIYF. The DNA of the CDR3 is TGCGCCAGCAGCGCGGGACAGACAGAAGACACCATATATTTT.

The J gene is TRBJ1-3, the V gene TRBV9, with 9 bases aligning to TRBD1. CDR1 is SGDLS, CDR2 YYNGEE, per germline. The V segment lost 4 bases and the J segment 0 bases; nucleotides outside the gene matches: 17. CDR3 length equals 20 residues. DNA of the CDR3: TGTGCCAGCAGCCCCACTAGACCTCACGGGACAGGGAGCTCTGGAAACACCATATATTTT. It translates to CASSPTRPHGTGSSGNTIYF.

The chain combines TRBV12-3 or TRBV12-4 with TRBJ1-2; D is unresolved. V gave up 6 bases and J gave up 4 bases, with 9 bases separating them. The length of the CDR3 is 12 residues. The CDR3 reads CASSLLGYGYTF. The CDR3, as DNA: TGTGCCAGCAGCCTCTTGGGCTATGGCTACACCTTC.